This T cell receptor (beta chain) was obtained from a study of CD8 T cells in Susac syndrome. Findings and limits, study-wide: The number of Susac-specific public clones found was sixteen in total CD8+ repertoires and four to six in CD8+ TEMRA repertoires. Only a relatively small number of individuals were included in the TCR sequencing and HLA analysis.

TEMRA cells were FACS-enriched and CD8+ and CD4+ T cells negatively isolated. Random hexamers primed reverse transcription of about 0.5 to 1 ug RNA. TCRdb reprocessed the immunoSEQ multiplex PCR reads with MiXCR, giving one entry per CDR3 protein. The sample holds fewer than 90,000 distinct CDR3 sequences, over 85% seen once. The table lists this clonotype with a count of one. Its antigen is as yet unknown. Losses at the gene ends were 0 bases for V and 3 bases for J; bases not matched to a gene: 2. CDR1 and CDR2 from the germline V gene are LGHDT and YNNKEL (reference sequence). This CDR3 contains 16 residues.

This chain uses TRBV3-1 with TRBJ2-1; 10 bases map to TRBD2. The sequence was collected from a human donor with Susac syndrome. The sequencing input was CD8+ T cells from PBMCs. The CDR3 DNA is TGTGCCAGCAGCCAAGATCCTAGCGGGAGCTACAATGAGCAGTTCTTC. Its translation: CASSQDPSGSYNEQFF.